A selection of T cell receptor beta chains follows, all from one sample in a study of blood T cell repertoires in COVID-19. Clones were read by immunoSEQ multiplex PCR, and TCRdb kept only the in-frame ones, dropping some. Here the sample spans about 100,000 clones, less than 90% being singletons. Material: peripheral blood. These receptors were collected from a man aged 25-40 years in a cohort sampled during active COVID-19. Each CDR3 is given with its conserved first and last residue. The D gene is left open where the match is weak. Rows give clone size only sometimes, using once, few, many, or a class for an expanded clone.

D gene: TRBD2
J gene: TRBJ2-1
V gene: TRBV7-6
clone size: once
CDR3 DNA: TGTGCCAGCAGCCCGGGGGGGGCCTGGTCCCATGAGCAGTTCTTC
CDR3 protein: CASSPGGAWSHEQFF

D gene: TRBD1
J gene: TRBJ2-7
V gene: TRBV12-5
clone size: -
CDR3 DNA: TGTGCTAGTGCCAAAGGGGGCGGTGGGTACGAGCAGTACTTC
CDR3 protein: CASAKGGGGYEQYF

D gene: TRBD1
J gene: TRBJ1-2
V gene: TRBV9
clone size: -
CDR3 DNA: TGTGCCAGCAGCGGACGGACAGGGTCTGGCTACACCTTC
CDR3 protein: CASSGRTGSGYTF

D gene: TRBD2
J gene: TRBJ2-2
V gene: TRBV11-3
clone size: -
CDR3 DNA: TGTGCCAGCAGCTTTAGCGGGGGGGCCAACACCGGGGAGCTGTTTTTT
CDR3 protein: CASSFSGGANTGELFF

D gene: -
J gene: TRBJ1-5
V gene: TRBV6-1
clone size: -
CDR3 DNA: TGTGCCAGCAGTGAACGTCCCACTTTGAGCAATCAGCCCCAGCATTTT
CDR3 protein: CASSERPTLSNQPQHF

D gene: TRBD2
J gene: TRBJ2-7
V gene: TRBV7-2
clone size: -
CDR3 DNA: TGTGCCAGCAGCCCCCTAGCGGGGGGGCCCTACGAGCAGTACTTC
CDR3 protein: CASSPLAGGPYEQYF

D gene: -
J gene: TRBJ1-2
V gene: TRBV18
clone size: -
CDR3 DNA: TGTGCCAGCTCACCAGGGCAGCTTAACTATGGCTACACCTTC
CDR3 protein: CASSPGQLNYGYTF

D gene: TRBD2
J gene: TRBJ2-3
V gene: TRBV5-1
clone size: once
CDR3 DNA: TGCGCCAGCAGCCCGCCGCCGGCGGGGGGGGGCCCTAAGGCGAGAGATACGCAGTATTTT
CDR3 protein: CASSPPPAGGGPKARDTQYF

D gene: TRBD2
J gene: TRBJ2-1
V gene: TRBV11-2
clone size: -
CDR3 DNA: TGTGCCAGCAGCCACCGGGGCTCGTTCGGCGGGGGGGCCCTAAATGAGCAGTTCTTC
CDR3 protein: CASSHRGSFGGGALNEQFF

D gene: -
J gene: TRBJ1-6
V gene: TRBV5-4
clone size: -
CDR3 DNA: TGTGCCAGCAGCCCCGACCAGGATTCACCCCTCCACTTT
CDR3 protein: CASSPDQDSPLHF

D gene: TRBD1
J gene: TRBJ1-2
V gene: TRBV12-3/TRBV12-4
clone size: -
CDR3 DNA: TGTGCCAGCAGCCCCACAGGGGAAGGTGGCTACACCTTC
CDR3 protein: CASSPTGEGGYTF

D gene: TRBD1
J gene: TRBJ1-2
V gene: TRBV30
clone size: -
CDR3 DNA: TGTGCCTGGAGTCGGCCAGGGGGCGGCTACACCTTC
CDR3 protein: CAWSRPGGGYTF

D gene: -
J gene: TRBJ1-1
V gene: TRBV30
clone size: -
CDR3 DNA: TGTGCCTTATGGGCCAGGGAAGGCACTGAAGCTTTCTTT
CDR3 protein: CALWAREGTEAFF

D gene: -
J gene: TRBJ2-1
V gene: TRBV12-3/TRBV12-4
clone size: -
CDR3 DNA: TGTGCCAGCACCCCCATCTCCTACAATGAGCAGTTCTTC
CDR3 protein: CASTPISYNEQFF

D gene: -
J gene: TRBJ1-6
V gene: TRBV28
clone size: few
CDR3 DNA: TGTGCCAGCAGTGCGACATCCTTCGCTCTAATTTTTTCACCCCTCCACTTT
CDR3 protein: CASSATSFALIFSPLHF

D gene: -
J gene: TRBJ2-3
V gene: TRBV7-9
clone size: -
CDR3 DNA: TGTGCCAGCAGCCCCCGGGACTTGGCGCAGTATTTT
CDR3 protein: CASSPRDLAQYF

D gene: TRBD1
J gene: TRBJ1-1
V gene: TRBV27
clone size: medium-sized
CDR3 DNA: TGTGCCAGCAGTCCGGGGACAGAAATGAACACTGAAGCTTTCTTT
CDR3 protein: CASSPGTEMNTEAFF

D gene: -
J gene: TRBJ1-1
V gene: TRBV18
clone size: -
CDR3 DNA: TGTGCCAGCTCACCTAGTCCATACGGGGCTGAAGCTTTCTTT
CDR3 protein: CASSPSPYGAEAFF

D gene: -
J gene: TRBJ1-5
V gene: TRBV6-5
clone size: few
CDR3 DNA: TGTGCCAGCAGTCGTGGACGGGGGGACCAGCCCCAGCATTTT
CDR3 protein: CASSRGRGDQPQHF

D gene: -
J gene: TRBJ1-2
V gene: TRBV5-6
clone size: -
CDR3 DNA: TGTGCCAGCAGCTGGGGAGGAACCTGGGTTAGGGGCTACACCTTC
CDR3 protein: CASSWGGTWVRGYTF

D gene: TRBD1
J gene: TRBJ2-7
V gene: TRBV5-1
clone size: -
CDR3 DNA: TGCGCCAGCAGCTATAGTCCTGACAGGGACTCCTACGAGCAGTACTTC
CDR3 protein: CASSYSPDRDSYEQYF

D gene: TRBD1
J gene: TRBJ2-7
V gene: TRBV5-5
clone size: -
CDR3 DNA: TGTGCCAGCAGCACCCGACCGACAGGGTTAAGCGAGCAGTACTTC
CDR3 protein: CASSTRPTGLSEQYF

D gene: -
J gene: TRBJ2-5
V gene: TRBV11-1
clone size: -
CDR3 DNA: TGTGCCAGCAGCCCGGCGGCAGCCCAAGAGACCCAGTACTTC
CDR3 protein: CASSPAAAQETQYF

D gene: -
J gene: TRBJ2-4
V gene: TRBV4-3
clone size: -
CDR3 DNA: TGCGCCAGCAGCCAAGTGGGAGAAAACATTCAGTACTTC
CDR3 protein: CASSQVGENIQYF

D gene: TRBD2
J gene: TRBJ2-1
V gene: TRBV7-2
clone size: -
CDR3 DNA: TGTGCCAGCAGCTTCATAGCGGGGGGGCCGGTTGAGCAGTTCTTC
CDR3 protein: CASSFIAGGPVEQFF

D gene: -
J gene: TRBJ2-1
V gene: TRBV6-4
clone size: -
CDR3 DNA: TGTGCCAGCAGTGACGAGGGTTCCAATCCAAATGAGCAGTTCTTC
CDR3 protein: CASSDEGSNPNEQFF

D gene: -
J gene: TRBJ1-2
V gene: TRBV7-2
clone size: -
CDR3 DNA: TGTGCCAGCAGCCCCCAACAGGGTAACTATGGCTACACCTTC
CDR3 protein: CASSPQQGNYGYTF

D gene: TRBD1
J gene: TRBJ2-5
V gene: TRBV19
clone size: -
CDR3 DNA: TGTGCCAGTCGAACCCGGACAGGGTCGGGAGAGACCCAGTACTTC
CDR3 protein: CASRTRTGSGETQYF

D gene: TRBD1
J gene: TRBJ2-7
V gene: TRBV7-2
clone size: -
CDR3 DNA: TGTGCCAGCAGCTTAACCTACAGGGGGCCCTACGAGCAGTACTTC
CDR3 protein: CASSLTYRGPYEQYF

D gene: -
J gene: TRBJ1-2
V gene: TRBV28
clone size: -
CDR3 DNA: TGTGCCAGCAGTTTAAATGGGCCCCACTATGGCTACACCTTC
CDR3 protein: CASSLNGPHYGYTF

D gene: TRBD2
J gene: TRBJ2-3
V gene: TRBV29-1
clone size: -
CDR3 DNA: TGCAGCGTCGCGGGAGCTATCACAGATACGCAGTATTTT
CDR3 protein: CSVAGAITDTQYF

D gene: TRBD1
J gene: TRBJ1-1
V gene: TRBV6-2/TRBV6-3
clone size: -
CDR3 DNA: TGTGCCAGCAGCCGAGGGACAGGGGCTGGGAACACTGAAGCTTTCTTT
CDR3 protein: CASSRGTGAGNTEAFF

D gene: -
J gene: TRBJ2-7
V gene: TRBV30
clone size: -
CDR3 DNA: TGTGCCTGGGAGGCGGGGGCATCCGGCTACGAGCAGTACTTC
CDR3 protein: CAWEAGASGYEQYF

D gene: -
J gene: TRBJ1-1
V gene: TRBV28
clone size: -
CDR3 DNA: TGTGCCAGCAGTTTATTTGGGGCAACGAACACTGAAGCTTTCTTT
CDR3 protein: CASSLFGATNTEAFF

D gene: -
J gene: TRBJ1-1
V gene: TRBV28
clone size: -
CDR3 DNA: TGTGCCAGCAGTGTCGGGGGACGGGCTGAAGCTTTCTTT
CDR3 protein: CASSVGGRAEAFF

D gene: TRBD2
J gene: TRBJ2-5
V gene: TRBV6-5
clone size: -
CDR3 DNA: TGTGCCAGCAGTTATTGGACTAGCGGGGTGGAGACCCAGTACTTC
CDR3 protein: CASSYWTSGVETQYF

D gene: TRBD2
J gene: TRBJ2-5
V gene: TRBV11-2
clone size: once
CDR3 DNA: TGTGCCAGCAGCTTAGGGACTAGCGGAGGAGGAGAGACCCAGTACTTC
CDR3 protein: CASSLGTSGGGETQYF

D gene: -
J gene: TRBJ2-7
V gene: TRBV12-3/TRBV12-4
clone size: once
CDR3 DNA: TGTGCCACCTCGGGGGACCCCCAATACGAGCAGTACTTC
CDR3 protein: CATSGDPQYEQYF

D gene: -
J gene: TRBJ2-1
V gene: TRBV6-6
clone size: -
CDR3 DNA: TGTGCCAGCAGTTATGCGGCGGCTTTCGGGAATGAGCAGTTCTTC
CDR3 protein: CASSYAAAFGNEQFF

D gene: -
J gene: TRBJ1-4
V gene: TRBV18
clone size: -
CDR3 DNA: TGTGCCAGCTCACCACCTTTAGCGGGATTCGGTGAAAAACTGTTTTTT
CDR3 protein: CASSPPLAGFGEKLFF

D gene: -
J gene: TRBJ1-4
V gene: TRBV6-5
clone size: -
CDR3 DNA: TGTGCCAGCAGTACCGCCCTGGGGCGAAAACTGTTTTTT
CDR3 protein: CASSTALGRKLFF

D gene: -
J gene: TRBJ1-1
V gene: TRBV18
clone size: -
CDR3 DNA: TGTGCCAGCTCACCTCGACAGGACTTGAACACTGAAGCTTTCTTT
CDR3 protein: CASSPRQDLNTEAFF

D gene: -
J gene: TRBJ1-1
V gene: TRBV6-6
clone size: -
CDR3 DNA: TGTGCCAGCAGTTACAGAATACAGAACACTGAAGCTTTCTTT
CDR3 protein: CASSYRIQNTEAFF

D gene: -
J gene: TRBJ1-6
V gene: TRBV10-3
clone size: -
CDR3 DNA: TGTGCCATCAGTGAGTCTCGACAGGCTAATTCACCCCTCCACTTT
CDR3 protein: CAISESRQANSPLHF

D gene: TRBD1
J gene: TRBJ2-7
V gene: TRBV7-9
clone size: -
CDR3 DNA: TGTGCCAGCAGCTCCCCCGTGGGACAGGGGGTCGAGCAGTACTTC
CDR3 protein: CASSSPVGQGVEQYF

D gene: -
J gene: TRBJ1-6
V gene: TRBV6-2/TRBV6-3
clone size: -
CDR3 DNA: TGTGCCAGCAGTTTTAGAGGGCTCGGTGATTCACCCCTCCACTTT
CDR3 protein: CASSFRGLGDSPLHF

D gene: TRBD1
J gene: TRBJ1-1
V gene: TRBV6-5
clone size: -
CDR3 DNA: TGTGCCAGCAGTTATCTCCGGGACAGCGATGAAGCTTTCTTT
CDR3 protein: CASSYLRDSDEAFF

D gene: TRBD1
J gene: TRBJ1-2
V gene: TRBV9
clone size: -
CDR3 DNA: TGTGCCAGCAGCTCAGGGGACAGGGTTAGTGGCTACACCTTC
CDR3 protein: CASSSGDRVSGYTF

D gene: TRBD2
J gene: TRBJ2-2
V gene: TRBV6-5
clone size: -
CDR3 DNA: TGTGCCAGCAATAAGCGGGGCAACACCGGGGAGCTGTTTTTT
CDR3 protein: CASNKRGNTGELFF

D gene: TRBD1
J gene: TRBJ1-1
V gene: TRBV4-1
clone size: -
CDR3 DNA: TGCGCCAGCAGCCAGTCGGGACAGGGGGCCACTGAAGCTTTCTTT
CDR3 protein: CASSQSGQGATEAFF

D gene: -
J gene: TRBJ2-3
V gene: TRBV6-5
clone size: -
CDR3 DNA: TGTGCCAGCAGTCTTAACAGGGGCACAGATACGCAGTATTTT
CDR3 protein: CASSLNRGTDTQYF

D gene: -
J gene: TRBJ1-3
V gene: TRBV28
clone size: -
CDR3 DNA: TGTGCCACGAATACAAACCCGGGAAACACCATATATTTT
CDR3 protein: CATNTNPGNTIYF

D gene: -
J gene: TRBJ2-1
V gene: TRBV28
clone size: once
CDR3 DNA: TGTGCCAGCGAACCCGTCGACAACTACAATGAGCAGTTCTTC
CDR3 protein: CASEPVDNYNEQFF

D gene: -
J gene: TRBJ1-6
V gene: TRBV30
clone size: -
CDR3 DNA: TGTGCCTGGAGGGCGCCGGGGCAGGGGAATTCACCCCTCCACTTT
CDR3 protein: CAWRAPGQGNSPLHF

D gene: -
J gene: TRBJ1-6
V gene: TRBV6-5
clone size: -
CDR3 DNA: TGTGCCAGCAGCAGACAGCCCAATTCACCCCTCCACTTT
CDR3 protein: CASSRQPNSPLHF

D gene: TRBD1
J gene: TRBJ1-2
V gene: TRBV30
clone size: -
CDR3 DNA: TGTGCCTGGAGGGGGCAATCCACAGGGGCTGGCTACACCTTC
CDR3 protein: CAWRGQSTGAGYTF

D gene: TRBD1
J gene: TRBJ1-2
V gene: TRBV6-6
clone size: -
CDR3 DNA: TGTGCCAGCAGCCGGGGACAGGGTGGCGGCTACACCTTC
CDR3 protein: CASSRGQGGGYTF

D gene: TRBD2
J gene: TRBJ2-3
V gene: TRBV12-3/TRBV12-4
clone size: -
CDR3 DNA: TGTGCCAGCAGTTTAAGCGGGGTGGATACGCAGTATTTT
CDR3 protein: CASSLSGVDTQYF

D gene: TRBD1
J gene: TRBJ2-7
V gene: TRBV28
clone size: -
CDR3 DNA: TGTGCCAGCAGCCCCCCGGACAGGGTTGAAACCTACGAGCAGTACTTC
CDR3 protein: CASSPPDRVETYEQYF

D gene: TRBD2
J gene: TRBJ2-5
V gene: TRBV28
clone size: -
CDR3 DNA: TGTGCCAGCAGCAGCGGGACGGGCAAAGGGGCCCAGTACTTC
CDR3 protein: CASSSGTGKGAQYF